These 23 T cell receptor beta chains originate from one sample sequenced in a study of blood T cell repertoires in COVID-19. The assay was immunoSEQ multiplex PCR, and TCRdb's table has in-frame clones only and misses some. The table includes approximately 500,000 clones, about 89% detected once. Sequencing was done on a sample of peripheral blood. The receptor set was obtained from a woman aged 50 to 60 with COVID-19, enrolled during active disease.

CDR3 residues: CASSLNQGSVFSGYTF. CDR3 nucleotide sequence: TGTGCCAGCAGCTTAAACCAGGGTTCGGTGTTTTCTGGCTACACCTTC. This chain links TRBV7-2 with TRBJ1-2; possibly TRBD1 for D (5 bases). This CDR3 is built from 16 residues. V lost 2 bases and J 7 bases, leaving 20 bases between the germline ends. From germline, CDR1 is SGHTA and CDR2 FQGNSA.

This chain connects TRBV2 to TRBJ1-2, with D tentatively TRBD1 (5 bases). Trimming took off 2 bases at V and 7 bases at J, with 14 bases between the two ends. The CDR3 is 14 amino acids. The germline V gene has CDR1 SNHLY and CDR2 FYNNEI. In DNA, the CDR3 is TGTGCCAGCAGTGAACGGTTAGGGGTATCTGGCTACACCTTC. Translated: CASSERLGVSGYTF. The full variable domain, with the rest looked up from reference TRBV2 and TRBJ1-2, is EPEVTQTPSHQVTQMGQEVILRCVPISNHLYFYWYRQILGQKVEFLVSFYNNEISEKSEIFDDQFSVERPDGSNFTLKIRSTKLEDSAMYFCASSERLGVSGYTFGSGTRLTVV.

The rearrangement joins TRBV7-9 to TRBJ2-1, with 7 positions matching TRBD2. The CDR3 contains 11 residues. CDR1 and CDR2 from the germline V gene are SEHNR and FQNEAQ (reference sequence). The V and J ends lost 9 bases and 8 bases, in that order; junction bases with no gene match: 4. The CDR3 loop is CARASGHEQFF. The CDR3 DNA reads as TGTGCCAGAGCTAGCGGTCATGAGCAGTTCTTC.

This clone has just a few counts. The rearrangement uses TRBV7-8 and TRBJ1-5; TRBD1 matches at 12 bases. V shed 5 bases, J shed 1 base, and the junction held 12 bases outside the gene matches. In germline, CDR1 is SGHVS, CDR2 FQNEAQ. The CDR3 consists of 19 residues. This chain's CDR3 is CASSPSGTGGAGSNQPQHF. CDR3 DNA sequence: TGTGCCAGCAGCCCAAGCGGGACAGGGGGCGCGGGAAGCAATCAGCCCCAGCATTTT.

The chain has TRBV2 and TRBJ1-4, with TRBD1 matching over 7 bases. The CDR3 totals 15 residues. With 4 bases clipped from V and 5 bases from J, the junction kept 7 bases outside the gene matches. CDR1 SNHLY and CDR2 FYNNEI come from the germline V gene. This CDR3 reads CASSAETGWNEKLFF. In nucleotides, the CDR3 is TGTGCCAGCAGTGCCGAGACAGGGTGGAATGAAAAACTGTTTTTT.

This clone appeared a single time. The chain links TRBV10-1 to TRBJ1-6; TRBD1 is a possible D gene (5 bases). Trimming removed 6 bases from V and 8 bases from J, with 14 bases in between. The CDR3 runs 14 residues. The germline gives CDR1 WNHNN, CDR2 SYGVQD (reference sequence). The CDR3 bases are TGCGCCAGCAGCGAGGACAACCTGCATTCACCCCTCCACTTT. The encoded protein is CASSEDNLHSPLHF.

This clone was seen more than once but under ten times. The chain carries TRBV7-3 and TRBJ1-5; D is unresolved. V was clipped by 5 bases and J by 0 bases, with 11 bases between them. Looked up from germline, CDR1 is SGHTA and CDR2 is FQGTGA. The CDR3 consists of 15 residues. The chain's CDR3 is CASSLGGYSNQPQHF. The DNA of the CDR3 is TGTGCCAGCAGCCTAGGTGGGTATAGCAATCAGCCCCAGCATTTT.

The J gene is TRBJ2-1, the V gene TRBV2; weak D call: TRBD2 (6 bases). Per germline, CDR1 SNHLY and CDR2 FYNNEI. The CDR3 spans 13 residues. Trimming left V 5 bases short and J 6 bases short, with 11 bases between. In nucleotides, the CDR3 is TGTGCCAGCAGTTGGGACTTGGGCAATGAGCAGTTCTTC. Protein: CASSWDLGNEQFF.

The rearrangement links TRBV15 to TRBJ2-2; 7 positions agree with TRBD1. V shed 3 bases and J 4 bases; nucleotides not matched to a gene: 5. CDR3 length: 15 amino acids. The germline V gene encodes CDR1 LNHNV and CDR2 YYDKDF (reference sequence). CDR3 protein: CATSRGRGRTGELFF. CDR3 sequence (DNA): TGTGCCACCAGCAGGGGAAGGGGGCGCACCGGGGAGCTGTTTTTT. Using reference TRBV15 and TRBJ2-2 for the parts outside the CDR3, the full variable domain is DAMVIQNPRYQVTQFGKPVTLSCSQTLNHNVMYWYQQKSSQAPKLLFHYYDKDFNNEADTPDNFQSRRPNTSFCFLDIRSPGLGDTAMYLCATSRGRGRTGELFFGEGSRLTVL.

This chain connects TRBV19 to TRBJ2-7; possible D gene TRBD1, 6 bases. Germline V CDR1 and CDR2: LNHDA, SQIVND (reference sequence). Trimming took off 3 bases at V and 2 bases at J, with 11 bases between the two ends. The CDR3 is 14 amino acids. CDR3 sequence reads: CASSMGTGPYEQYF. The CDR3 region has the DNA TGTGCCAGTAGTATGGGAACAGGGCCCTACGAGCAGTACTTC.

This clone was detected once. The chain joins TRBV6-5 to TRBJ1-2, with 8 bases matching TRBD1. V lost 3 bases to trimming and J lost 8 bases; unmatched junction nucleotides: 8. Germline V gives CDR1 MNHEY, CDR2 SVGAGI. This CDR3 comprises 14 residues. The CDR3 DNA sequence: TGTGCCAGCAGTTATTCCCAGGACAGGGCGGGCTACACCTTC. This encodes CASSYSQDRAGYTF.

The chain recombines TRBV19 with TRBJ1-2, with unresolved D. The germline CDR1 and CDR2 sequences are LNHDA and SQIVND (reference sequence). The length of the CDR3 is 12 residues. The V end was cut by 3 bases, the J end by 7 bases, with 9 bases between. DNA of the CDR3: TGTGCCAGTAGTATTGGAGGTAGTGGCTACACCTTC. This codes for CASSIGGSGYTF.

The chain employs TRBV6-5 and TRBJ2-7; 8 nucleotides align to TRBD1. The CDR3 sequence is 13 residues long. With V trimmed by 5 bases and J by 5 bases, 5 bases remained unmatched. Germline V gene lookup returns CDR1 MNHEY and CDR2 SVGAGI. For the CDR3, the DNA is TGTGCCAGCAGTCCACAGGACAGGGACGAGCAGTACTTC. Translation gives CASSPQDRDEQYF.

The genes are TRBV6-5 and TRBJ1-6; TRBD1 aligns across 8 bases. CDR3 length: 15 amino acids. Germline lookup yields CDR1 MNHEY and CDR2 SVGAGI. J was trimmed by 9 bases and V by 7 bases; bases with no gene match: 11. Written as DNA, the CDR3 is TGTGCCAGCACCATGGACAGGGATATGGGTTCACCCCTCCACTTT. Encoded protein: CASTMDRDMGSPLHF.

The table lists this clone with a few counts. This chain connects TRBV2 to TRBJ2-7, with TRBD1 as a possible D gene (6 bases). CDR3 length equals 12 residues. Germline loops: CDR1 SNHLY, CDR2 FYNNEI. The V end lost 11 bases, the J end lost 5 bases, and 16 bases lay between the germline ends. The CDR3 loop reads CAGGFRGHEQYF. In DNA, the CDR3 is TGTGCCGGGGGCTTCCGAGGCCACGAGCAGTACTTC.

The chain uses TRBV13 and TRBJ2-7, with 10 bases aligning to TRBD1. V dropped 4 bases and J dropped 7; count of bases not matched to a gene: 7. CDR3 length: 14 amino acids. Germline V gene data show CDR1 as PRHDT and CDR2 as FYEKMQ (reference sequence). CDR3 DNA sequence: TGTGCCAGCAGCTCGACAGGGGGCGCGGGGGAGCAGTACTTC. As protein: CASSSTGGAGEQYF. The full variable domain, rest sourced from reference TRBV13 and TRBJ2-7, is AAGVIQSPRHLIKEKRETATLKCYPIPRHDTVYWYQQGPGQDPQFLISFYEKMQSDKGSIPDRFSAQQFSDYHSELNMSSLELGDSALYFCASSSTGGAGEQYFGPGTRLTVT.

V and J are TRBV4-2 and TRBJ2-1, with 8 bases that match TRBD2. Losses at the gene ends were 3 bases for V and 7 bases for J; bases not matched to a gene: 14. Germline values: CDR1 LGHNA, CDR2 YNFKEQ. The CDR3 runs 17 residues. The CDR3: CASSHPATGGAWNEQFF. Written as DNA, the CDR3 is TGTGCCAGCAGCCACCCCGCGACCGGGGGGGCTTGGAATGAGCAGTTCTTC.

On this clone: The sample contains more than one DNA sequence encoding this CDR3. V and J are TRBV5-1 and TRBJ1-1; D remains ambiguous. Germline V CDR1 and CDR2: SGHRS, YFSETQ. The CDR3 covers 14 residues. V lost 0 bases, J lost 2 bases, and 8 bases lay in between. This CDR3 is CASSLGPGNTEAFF. The CDR3, as DNA: TGCGCCAGCAGCTTGGGGCCAGGCAACACTGAAGCTTTCTTT. The full variable domain, in which reference TRBV5-1 and TRBJ1-1 provide the parts outside the CDR3, is KAGVTQTPRYLIKTRGQQVTLSCSPISGHRSVSWYQQTPGQGLQFLFEYFSETQRNKGNFPGRFSGRQFSNSRSEMNVSTLELGDSALYLCASSLGPGNTEAFFGQGTRLTVV.

This sequence joins TRBV29-1 and TRBJ1-5, with 8 bases matching TRBD1. CDR3 length: 13 amino acids. V lost 6 bases, J lost 2 bases, and 3 bases stayed unmatched. Germline V gives CDR1 SQVTM, CDR2 ANQGSEA. CDR3 region: CSVADRGNQPQHF. The CDR3 region has the DNA TGCAGCGTCGCGGACAGGGGCAATCAGCCCCAGCATTTT.

The chain couples TRBV24-1 to TRBJ2-3, with 7 positions matching TRBD2. The CDR3 runs 14 residues. J was trimmed by 5 bases and V by 0 bases; bases with no gene match: 1. The germline CDR1 and CDR2 sequences are KGHDR and SFDVKD. CDR3 sequence (DNA): TGTGCCACCAGTGATTTGGGGGGGGTAGATACGCAGTATTTT. Its translation: CATSDLGGVDTQYF.

In this sample, this clone turned up once. The chain joins TRBV18 to TRBJ2-2, with a weak D call TRBD2 (5 bases). This CDR3 region has 15 residues. Germline values: CDR1 KGHSH, CDR2 LQKENI. The V gene lost 6 bases and the J gene lost 7 bases, with 18 bases spanning the gap. DNA for the CDR3: TGTGCCAGCTCCCCCCCAGCGGTGATGGGCGGGGAGCTGTTTTTT. Translated, it gives CASSPPAVMGGELFF.

The rearrangement joins TRBV4-1 to TRBJ2-6; D unresolved. Germline CDR1 reads MGHRA; CDR2 reads YSYEKL. The CDR3 is made up of 14 amino acids. The ends were cut back, 1 base at V and 2 bases at J, with 3 bases in the middle. CDR3 region: CASSQAAGANVLTF. For the CDR3, the DNA is TGCGCCAGCAGCCAAGCGGCTGGGGCCAACGTCCTGACTTTC.

This chain uses TRBV19 with TRBJ1-1; a weak D match, TRBD1 (6 bases). Trimming pared 4 bases from V and 5 bases from J, leaving 17 bases between. Germline CDR1 and CDR2: LNHDA and SQIVND (reference sequence). The CDR3 has 15 amino acids. Written as DNA, the CDR3 is TGTGCCAGTAGTACTAGACACAGGGAGAAGACTGAAGCTTTCTTT. Residues: CASSTRHREKTEAFF. The variable domain in full, completed from reference TRBV19 and TRBJ1-1, reads DGGITQSPKYLFRKEGQNVTLSCEQNLNHDAMYWYRQDPGQGLRLIYYSQIVNDFQKGDIAEGYSVSREKKESFPLTVTSAQKNPTAFYLCASSTRHREKTEAFFGQGTRLTVV.